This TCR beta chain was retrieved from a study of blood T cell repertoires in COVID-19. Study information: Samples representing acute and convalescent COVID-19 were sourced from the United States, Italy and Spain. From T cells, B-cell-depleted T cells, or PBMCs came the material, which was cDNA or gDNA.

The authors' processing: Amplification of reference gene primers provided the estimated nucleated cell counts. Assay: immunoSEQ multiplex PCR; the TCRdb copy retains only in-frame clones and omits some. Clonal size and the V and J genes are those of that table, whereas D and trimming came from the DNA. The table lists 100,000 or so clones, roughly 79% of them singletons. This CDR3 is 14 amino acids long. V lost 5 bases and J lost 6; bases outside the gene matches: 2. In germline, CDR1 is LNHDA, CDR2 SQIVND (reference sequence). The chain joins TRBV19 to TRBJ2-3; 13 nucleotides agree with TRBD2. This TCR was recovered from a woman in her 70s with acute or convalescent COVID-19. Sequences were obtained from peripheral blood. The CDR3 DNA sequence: TGTGCCAGTAGTCCGGGACTAGCGGGGGATACGCAGTATTTT. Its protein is CASSPGLAGDTQYF.